These T cell receptor beta chains were read from a single sample in a study of blood T cell repertoires in COVID-19. Data came from immunoSEQ multiplex PCR; TCRdb stores just in-frame clones and leaves some out. The profile shows over 250,000 clones, roughly 80% of them singletons. Sequenced input: PBMCs or T cells enriched from blood (not recorded which). The receptors come from a man aged 40-49 years who had been exposed to COVID-19. Each CDR3 is given with its conserved first and last residue. Each record gives: CDR3 length, D gene, J gene, clone size, V gene, CDR3 protein, CDR3 DNA. D genes are given only for firm matches. Size tells how often a clone was seen (once, few, many) or the class of an expanded clone, and some rows leave it out.

CDR3 length: 13
D gene: TRBD1
J gene: TRBJ2-7
clone size: -
V gene: TRBV6-5
CDR3 protein: CASSDRGQGEQYF
CDR3 DNA: TGTGCCAGCAGCGACAGGGGGCAGGGCGAGCAGTACTTC

CDR3 length: 13
D gene: -
J gene: TRBJ1-1
clone size: -
V gene: TRBV10-1
CDR3 protein: CASRSSMNTEAFF
CDR3 DNA: TGCGCCAGCAGGTCCAGTATGAACACTGAAGCTTTCTTT

CDR3 length: 15
D gene: TRBD1
J gene: TRBJ2-7
clone size: -
V gene: TRBV6-5
CDR3 protein: CASSYSDRALNEQYF
CDR3 DNA: TGTGCCAGCAGTTACTCAGACAGGGCACTAAACGAGCAGTACTTC

CDR3 length: 12
D gene: -
J gene: TRBJ2-1
clone size: -
V gene: TRBV12-3/TRBV12-4
CDR3 protein: CASLGLSDEQFF
CDR3 DNA: TGTGCCAGCCTGGGGCTTTCAGATGAGCAGTTCTTC

CDR3 length: 15
D gene: TRBD2
J gene: TRBJ2-7
clone size: -
V gene: TRBV5-6
CDR3 protein: CASSSGTSGLGEQYF
CDR3 DNA: TGTGCCAGCAGTTCGGGGACTAGCGGACTAGGGGAGCAGTACTTC

CDR3 length: 16
D gene: -
J gene: TRBJ1-2
clone size: -
V gene: TRBV4-1
CDR3 protein: CASSQDFSPPGYGYTF
CDR3 DNA: TGCGCCAGCAGCCAAGATTTCTCACCCCCGGGATATGGCTACACCTTC

CDR3 length: 15
D gene: TRBD2
J gene: TRBJ2-5
clone size: few
V gene: TRBV5-1
CDR3 protein: CASSPSSLAGETQYF
CDR3 DNA: TGCGCCAGCAGCCCCTCTTCGCTAGCGGGAGAGACCCAGTACTTC

CDR3 length: 14
D gene: -
J gene: TRBJ1-6
clone size: -
V gene: TRBV19
CDR3 protein: CASSAGRGSGALHF
CDR3 DNA: TGTGCCAGTAGTGCAGGCCGAGGATCCGGGGCCCTCCACTTT

CDR3 length: 22
D gene: -
J gene: TRBJ2-7
clone size: -
V gene: TRBV5-1
CDR3 protein: CASKLVAGHDQGPLTSTYEQYF
CDR3 DNA: TGCGCCAGCAAATTGGTAGCAGGCCATGACCAGGGGCCCCTTACCTCCACCTACGAGCAGTACTTC

CDR3 length: 11
D gene: -
J gene: TRBJ2-1
clone size: -
V gene: TRBV29-1
CDR3 protein: CSVLLDLTQFF
CDR3 DNA: TGCAGCGTTCTTCTGGACTTAACGCAGTTCTTC

CDR3 length: 16
D gene: TRBD2
J gene: TRBJ2-7
clone size: -
V gene: TRBV18
CDR3 protein: CASSPPVAGARAVQYF
CDR3 DNA: TGTGCCAGCTCACCACCGGTAGCGGGAGCCCGAGCGGTGCAGTACTTC

CDR3 length: 16
D gene: -
J gene: TRBJ1-1
clone size: -
V gene: TRBV5-8
CDR3 protein: CASSLAGQKLNTEAFF
CDR3 DNA: TGTGCCAGCAGCTTGGCTGGACAGAAGTTGAACACTGAAGCTTTCTTT

CDR3 length: 19
D gene: TRBD1
J gene: TRBJ2-1
clone size: -
V gene: TRBV11-2
CDR3 protein: CASSLGLGGQGARDNEQFF
CDR3 DNA: TGTGCCAGCAGCTTAGGGCTTGGGGGACAGGGGGCGCGAGACAATGAGCAGTTCTTC

CDR3 length: 15
D gene: -
J gene: TRBJ2-5
clone size: -
V gene: TRBV15
CDR3 protein: CATSREVGQKETQYF
CDR3 DNA: TGTGCCACCAGCAGAGAAGTCGGACAGAAAGAGACCCAGTACTTC

CDR3 length: 15
D gene: -
J gene: TRBJ2-1
clone size: -
V gene: TRBV5-1
CDR3 protein: CASTAQGRKDNEQFF
CDR3 DNA: TGCGCCAGTACTGCGCAGGGGCGTAAAGACAATGAGCAGTTCTTC

CDR3 length: 16
D gene: TRBD1
J gene: TRBJ1-5
clone size: -
V gene: TRBV18
CDR3 protein: CASSPTGQNSNQPQHF
CDR3 DNA: TGTGCCAGCTCACCCACGGGACAGAATAGCAATCAGCCCCAGCATTTT

CDR3 length: 18
D gene: TRBD1
J gene: TRBJ1-5
clone size: -
V gene: TRBV19
CDR3 protein: CASSTGGWTGVRNQPQHF
CDR3 DNA: TGTGCCAGTAGTACGGGGGGTTGGACAGGGGTGCGCAATCAGCCCCAGCATTTT

CDR3 length: 15
D gene: TRBD2
J gene: TRBJ2-1
clone size: -
V gene: TRBV19
CDR3 protein: CASRLADSSYNEQFF
CDR3 DNA: TGTGCCAGCAGACTAGCGGATAGCTCCTACAATGAGCAGTTCTTC

CDR3 length: 15
D gene: -
J gene: TRBJ2-2
clone size: -
V gene: TRBV9
CDR3 protein: CASSVRQGGTGELFF
CDR3 DNA: TGTGCCAGCAGCGTAAGGCAGGGTGGGACCGGGGAGCTGTTTTTT

CDR3 length: 16
D gene: -
J gene: TRBJ1-5
clone size: -
V gene: TRBV6-1
CDR3 protein: CASSDLTPLDDQPQHF
CDR3 DNA: TGTGCCAGCAGTGATCTAACCCCACTAGATGATCAGCCCCAGCATTTT

CDR3 length: 14
D gene: -
J gene: TRBJ1-4
clone size: -
V gene: TRBV3-1/TRBV3-2
CDR3 protein: CASSPESINEKLFF
CDR3 DNA: TGTGCCAGCAGCCCCGAGAGTATTAATGAAAAACTGTTTTTT

CDR3 length: 13
D gene: -
J gene: TRBJ1-1
clone size: -
V gene: TRBV30
CDR3 protein: CAWRGWERTEAFF
CDR3 DNA: TGTGCCTGGAGGGGGTGGGAGCGCACTGAAGCTTTCTTT

CDR3 length: 16
D gene: TRBD1
J gene: TRBJ2-6
clone size: -
V gene: TRBV6-4
CDR3 protein: CASSPDRASGANVLTF
CDR3 DNA: TGTGCCAGCAGCCCCGACAGGGCCTCTGGGGCCAACGTCCTGACTTTC

CDR3 length: 17
D gene: TRBD2
J gene: TRBJ2-2
clone size: -
V gene: TRBV11-3
CDR3 protein: CASSLAEGRAGTGELFF
CDR3 DNA: TGTGCCAGCAGCTTAGCTGAGGGGAGGGCCGGCACCGGGGAGCTGTTTTTT